Presented here are 11 T cell receptor beta chains from one specimen sequenced in a study of T cell responses to AZD1222 COVID-19 vaccine. Sequencing was performed with immunoSEQ multiplex PCR; in TCRdb, only in-frame clones are kept and a portion is missing. This sample has 160,000 or so clones, with less than 90% found just once. The sample here was peripheral blood, taken on day 0 of AZD1222 vaccination. Every receptor here comes from an adult in good health.

The V and J genes are TRBV7-2 and TRBJ2-1; D is possibly TRBD1 (5 bases). CDR1 is SGHTA, CDR2 FQGNSA, per germline. Deletions cut 7 bases from V and 7 bases from J, with 17 bases between. CDR3 length equals 14 residues. Here the CDR3 DNA reads TGTGCCAGCAACCAAAGGGGTTTCCGGAATGAGCAGTTCTTC. This sequence encodes CASNQRGFRNEQFF.

The V gene is TRBV12-5, the J gene TRBJ2-5; D gene unclear. This CDR3 contains 13 residues. The germline V gene encodes CDR1 LGHNT and CDR2 FRNRAP. V lost 7 bases to trimming and J lost 3 bases, with 12 bases between them. The DNA for the CDR3 is TGTGCTAGTGTCTTTTCCGGAGAAGAGACCCAGTACTTC. Translated: CASVFSGEETQYF.

Only one count was recorded for this clone. The chain couples TRBV13 to TRBJ2-3; D remains ambiguous. The germline V and J ends were trimmed by 3 bases and 3 bases, with 7 bases remaining between them. Germline V CDR1 and CDR2: PRHDT, FYEKMQ (reference sequence). This CDR3 spans 13 amino acids. The CDR3, as DNA: TGTGCCAGCAGCTTCGTGCCGACAGATACGCAGTATTTT. This translates into CASSFVPTDTQYF.

DNA for the CDR3: TGTGCCAGTAGTATTTTTGGCGGCACTGAAGCTTTCTTT. Translation: CASSIFGGTEAFF. The rearrangement links TRBV19 to TRBJ1-1; D is uncertain. Germline V lookup: CDR1 LNHDA, CDR2 SQIVND (reference sequence). The V end lost 3 bases, the J end lost 4 bases, and 9 bases lay between the germline ends. The CDR3 is 13 residues long.

This chain uses TRBV15 with TRBJ2-7; 7 bases agree with TRBD2. With V trimmed by 0 bases and J by 3 bases, 17 bases remained unmatched. The V gene's germline CDR1 is LNHNV and CDR2 YYDKDF (reference sequence). CDR3 length: 19 amino acids. CDR3 nucleotide sequence: TGTGCCACCAGCAGAGATTTAGCCCAGGGAGGGGCTGACTACTACGAGCAGTACTTC. Amino acid sequence: CATSRDLAQGGADYYEQYF.

J is TRBJ2-4 and V is TRBV4-3; a possible D gene is TRBD2 (7 bases). The CDR3 loop spans 19 amino acids. Trimming stripped 0 bases from V and 3 bases from J, with 21 bases between. Germline assignment: CDR1 LGHNA and CDR2 YSLEER. CDR3 sequence (DNA): TGCGCCAGCAGCCAAGATCGTGGGGGGGTGGACAGCTACAAAAACATTCAGTACTTC. Translating gives CASSQDRGGVDSYKNIQYF.

This chain joins TRBV30 and TRBJ2-7; D gene ambiguous. Between the trimmed V and J ends, which lost 2 bases and 2 bases, there was a span of 7 bases. The CDR3 totals 12 residues. Germline CDR1 and CDR2: GTSNPN and SVGIG (reference sequence). CDR3 region: CAWSTVTYEQYF. The DNA of the CDR3 is TGTGCCTGGAGTACAGTTACCTACGAGCAGTACTTC.

As DNA, the CDR3 is TGTGCCACCAGTGACCTAGTGGACAGGGTTGGAGATACGCAGTATTTT. Protein sequence: CATSDLVDRVGDTQYF. The chain links TRBV24-1 to TRBJ2-3; 8 bases are shared with TRBD1. The CDR3 covers 16 residues. J gave up 5 bases and V 4 bases, and 10 bases lay outside the gene matches. CDR1 and CDR2 (germline): KGHDR, SFDVKD.

The chain has TRBV24-1 and TRBJ2-6; D ambiguous. Germline CDR1 KGHDR, CDR2 SFDVKD. The V gene lost 0 bases and the J gene lost 3 bases, with 8 bases spanning the gap. The CDR3 runs 16 residues. This CDR3 reads CATSDLRLDGANVLTF. DNA of the CDR3: TGTGCCACCAGTGATTTGAGACTTGATGGGGCCAACGTCCTGACTTTC.

The chain employs TRBV15 and TRBJ1-4; D remains ambiguous. Per germline, CDR1 LNHNV and CDR2 YYDKDF (reference sequence). Trimming left V 0 bases short and J 0 bases short, with 8 bases between. This CDR3 contains 16 residues. The CDR3 bases are TGTGCCACCAGCAGAGATAAGCAGCCAACTAATGAAAAACTGTTTTTT. It codes for CATSRDKQPTNEKLFF.

The chain links TRBV2 to TRBJ2-4, with 9 bases fitting TRBD1. Losses at the gene ends were 4 bases for V and 8 bases for J; bases not matched to a gene: 9. The germline gives CDR1 SNHLY, CDR2 FYNNEI. This CDR3 contains 15 residues. The CDR3: CASSGDRDRVYIQYF. CDR3 coding DNA: TGTGCCAGCAGTGGCGACCGGGACAGGGTATACATTCAGTACTTC.